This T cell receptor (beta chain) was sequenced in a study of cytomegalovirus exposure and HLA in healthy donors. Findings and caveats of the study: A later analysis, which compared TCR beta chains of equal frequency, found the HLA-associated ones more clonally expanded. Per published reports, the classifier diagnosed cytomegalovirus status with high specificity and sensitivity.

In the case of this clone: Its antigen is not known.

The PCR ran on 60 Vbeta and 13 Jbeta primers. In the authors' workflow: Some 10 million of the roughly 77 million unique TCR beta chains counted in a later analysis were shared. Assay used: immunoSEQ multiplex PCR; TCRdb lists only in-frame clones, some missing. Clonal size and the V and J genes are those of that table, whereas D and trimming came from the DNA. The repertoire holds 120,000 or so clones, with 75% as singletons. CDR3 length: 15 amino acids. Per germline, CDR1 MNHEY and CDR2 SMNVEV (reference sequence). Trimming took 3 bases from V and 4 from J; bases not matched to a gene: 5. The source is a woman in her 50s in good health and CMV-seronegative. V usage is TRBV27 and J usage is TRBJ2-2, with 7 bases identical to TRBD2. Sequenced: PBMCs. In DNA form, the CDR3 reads TGTGCCAGCAGTTTCATGTCTAGCGGCACCGGGGAGCTGTTTTTT. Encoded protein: CASSFMSSGTGELFF.